The 30 T cell receptor beta chains listed next were all sequenced from one sample in a study of T cells in placental villitis. This was the immunoSEQ v4 assay. Assay used: immunoSEQ multiplex PCR; TCRdb lists only in-frame clones, some missing. Among some 6,200 clones listed, around 78% were seen once. Sample: placental tissue containing maternal and fetal cells. These receptors came from a human patient with infectious villitis; the placental T cells may come from both mother and fetus.

This chain joins TRBV28 and TRBJ2-1; no clear D. Germline lookup yields CDR1 MDHEN and CDR2 SYDVKM. The V and J ends lost 6 bases and 4 bases respectively, with 7 bases between them. CDR3 length: 12 residues. The CDR3 region has the DNA TGTGCCAGCAGCCCCAATTACAATGAGCAGTTCTTC. Its protein is CASSPNYNEQFF.

V gene TRBV6-1 combines with J gene TRBJ2-2; possible D gene TRBD2, 6 bases. This CDR3 has 15 residues. Germline loops: CDR1 MNHNS, CDR2 SASEGT. The V end was cut by 9 bases, the J end by 1 base, with 15 bases between. The CDR3 DNA is TGTGCCAGTCAGACGGGGGAAGTGAACACCGGGGAGCTGTTTTTT. The encoded protein is CASQTGEVNTGELFF.

The chain employs TRBV2 and TRBJ1-5, with D perhaps TRBD1 (6 bases). With 2 bases removed from V and 7 bases from J, the gap between germline ends came to 12 bases. The CDR3 totals 14 residues. CDR1 is SNHLY and CDR2 is FYNNEI in the germline V gene. CDR3 coding DNA: TGTGCCAGCAGTGAAAGACAGGTGTGGCAGCCCCAGCATTTT. It codes for CASSERQVWQPQHF.

The chain combines TRBV18 with TRBJ1-2; unclear D gene. V was clipped by 3 bases and J by 2 bases, with 13 bases between them. Per the germline V gene, CDR1 is KGHSH and CDR2 is LQKENI. The CDR3 totals 15 residues. CDR3 residues: CASSPLETLNYGYTF. The CDR3 region has the DNA TGTGCCAGCTCACCCCTCGAGACTCTGAACTATGGCTACACCTTC.

This clone was observed a handful of times. The chain carries TRBV19 and TRBJ1-1, with a possible D match to TRBD1 (5 bases). The germline V and J ends were trimmed by 5 bases and 6 bases, with 13 bases remaining between them. The V gene's germline CDR1 is LNHDA and CDR2 SQIVND (reference sequence). The CDR3 length is 13 residues. CDR3 in amino acids: CASSSGGWAEAFF. In nucleotides, the CDR3 is TGTGCCAGTAGTTCCGGGGGTTGGGCTGAAGCTTTCTTT.

The J gene is TRBJ2-1, the V gene TRBV5-4; D gene ambiguous. Between the trimmed V and J ends, which lost 3 bases and 9 bases, there was a span of 10 bases. Germline-derived CDR1 and CDR2 are SGHNT and YYREEE (reference sequence). The CDR3 is 12 residues long. CDR3 nucleotides: TGTGCCAGCAGCTGGCACGAAAGTGAGCAGTTCTTC. Residues: CASSWHESEQFF.

In its sample, this clone was seen once. This sequence joins TRBV25-1 and TRBJ1-2, with a possible D match to TRBD1 (5 bases). This CDR3 is 12 amino acids long. CDR1 is MGHDK and CDR2 is SYGVNS in the germline V gene. V lost 3 bases, J lost 8 bases, and 10 bases lay in between. The CDR3 reads CASSDQGGGYTF. CDR3 DNA sequence: TGTGCCAGCAGTGATCAGGGCGGCGGCTACACCTTC.

This clone has a single count. The V call is TRBV3-1 (or the pseudogene TRBV3-2), the J call TRBJ2-2; D gene uncertain. Germline V gene lookup returns CDR1 LGHDT and CDR2 YNNKEL (reference sequence). The CDR3 runs 13 residues. V lost 4 bases and J lost 5, with 8 bases in between. Written as DNA, the CDR3 is TGTGCCAGCAGCCGGCAGAAGACCGGGGAGCTGTTTTTT. As protein: CASSRQKTGELFF.

The rearrangement joins TRBV6-1 to TRBJ2-7, with TRBD1 identical over 8 bases. The CDR3 loop spans 15 amino acids. Germline CDR1 is MNHNS and CDR2 is SASEGT. With 1 base clipped from V and 4 bases from J, the junction kept 6 bases outside the gene matches. The CDR3 sequence is CASSEGTGRRYEQYF. The CDR3 DNA sequence: TGTGCCAGCAGTGAAGGGACAGGGAGGCGATACGAGCAGTACTTC.

This chain connects TRBV7-8 to TRBJ2-7; D is possibly TRBD1 (6 bases). The CDR3 covers 13 residues. CDR1 SGHVS and CDR2 FQNEAQ come from the germline V gene. V was trimmed by 5 bases and J by 5 bases, leaving 13 bases between them. The CDR3: CASSRDNPDEQYF. In nucleotides, the CDR3 is TGTGCCAGCAGCCGGGACAACCCCGACGAGCAGTACTTC. Using reference TRBV7-8 and TRBJ2-7 for the parts outside the CDR3, the full variable domain is GAGVSQSPRYKVAKRGQDVALRCDPISGHVSLFWYQQALGQGPEFLTYFQNEAQLDKSGLPSDRFFAERPEGSVSTLKIQRTQQEDSAVYLCASSRDNPDEQYFGPGTRLTVT.

J is TRBJ2-5 and V is TRBV5-1, with D hard to call. The germline V and J ends were trimmed by 0 bases and 4 bases, with 10 bases remaining between them. CDR3 length: 14 residues. CDR1 and CDR2 (germline): SGHRS, YFSETQ. CDR3 nucleotides: TGCGCCAGCAGCTTGGACCGGATAGGAGAGACCCAGTACTTC. Its protein product is CASSLDRIGETQYF.

In this sample, this clone turned up once. The chain couples TRBV15 to TRBJ1-2; D is perhaps TRBD1 (6 bases). The V end lost 4 bases, the J end lost 8 bases, and 23 bases lay between the germline ends. Germline CDR1 reads LNHNV; CDR2 reads YYDKDF (reference sequence). This CDR3 is built from 16 residues. The CDR3 loop reads CATSIRRGEAPEGYTF. The CDR3, as DNA: TGTGCCACCAGCATAAGGAGGGGGGAGGCGCCGGAGGGCTACACCTTC.

This chain uses TRBV29-1 with TRBJ1-1; D gene unclear. Looked up from germline, CDR1 is SQVTM and CDR2 is ANQGSEA. The CDR3 totals 13 residues. Trimming took 4 bases from V and 0 from J, leaving 9 bases between them. CDR3 protein: CSVGEQMNTEAFF. CDR3 in DNA: TGCAGCGTTGGCGAACAGATGAACACTGAAGCTTTCTTT.

This rearrangement joins TRBV7-8 to TRBJ2-7; 7 nucleotides line up with TRBD1. The CDR3 extends over 19 amino acids. V shed 5 bases and J 0 bases; nucleotides not matched to a gene: 19. CDR1 and CDR2 from the germline V gene are SGHVS and FQNEAQ. CDR3 in DNA: TGTGCCAGCAGCCCACCGGACTCGGACAGGACGATCCTCTCCTACGAGCAGTACTTC. Its protein product is CASSPPDSDRTILSYEQYF.

This clone showed up just a few times. V and J are TRBV3-1 (or the pseudogene TRBV3-2) and TRBJ2-7; no reliable D call. CDR1 is LGHDT, CDR2 YNNKEL, per germline (reference sequence). V lost 1 base, J lost 5 bases, and 9 bases lay in between. This CDR3 has 13 amino acids. The CDR3 nucleotides read TGTGCCAGCAGCCAAGCTAGAAGGCACGAGCAGTACTTC. It codes for CASSQARRHEQYF.

The chain recombines TRBV9 with TRBJ2-7, with a weak D call TRBD2 (5 bases). The CDR3 runs 14 residues. Looked up from germline, CDR1 is SGDLS and CDR2 is YYNGEE. Trimming shortened V by 0 bases and J by 3 bases, and 10 bases separated the two germline ends. For the CDR3, the DNA is TGTGCCAGCAGCGTAGGGTCCAGCGGCTACGAGCAGTACTTC. Translating gives CASSVGSSGYEQYF.

In regard to this clone: Sequence at one end of the junction differs from germline and may be a read error. CDR3 nucleotides: TGTGCTAGCAGCTTAGCGTTAGCGGGGGGATCGGATGAGCAGTTCTTC. It translates to CASSLALAGGSDEQFF. V usage is TRBV7-7 and J usage is TRBJ2-1; 10 nucleotides agree with TRBD2. CDR1 and CDR2 (germline): SSHAT, FNYEAQ (reference sequence). CDR3 length: 16 residues.

This chain connects TRBV5-4 to TRBJ2-5; 7 nucleotides match TRBD1. V gave up 2 bases and J gave up 2 bases; unmatched junction bases: 3. There are 14 residues in the CDR3. Germline values: CDR1 SGHNT, CDR2 YYREEE (reference sequence). DNA for the CDR3: TGTGCCAGCAGCTTCGGGACAGCTCAAGAGACCCAGTACTTC. This gives the protein CASSFGTAQETQYF. Filled out from reference TRBV5-4 and TRBJ2-5, the complete variable domain reads ETGVTQSPTHLIKTRGQQVTLRCSSQSGHNTVSWYQQALGQGPQFIFQYYREEENGRGNFPPRFSGLQFPNYSSELNVNALELDDSALYLCASSFGTAQETQYFGPGTRLLVL.

The rearrangement uses TRBV7-6 and TRBJ2-1, with TRBD2 identical over 12 bases. Trimming at V came to 7 bases and at J to 0 bases, leaving 13 bases not matched to a gene. The CDR3 covers 19 residues. Germline values: CDR1 SGHVS, CDR2 FNYEAQ. DNA of the CDR3: TGTGCCAGCACCCCTAGACTAGCGGGGGACACAAGCTCCTACAATGAGCAGTTCTTC. Translating it yields CASTPRLAGDTSSYNEQFF.

The chain combines TRBV4-3 with TRBJ1-4; D uncertain. Trimming stripped 4 bases from V and 0 bases from J, with 15 bases between. In germline, CDR1 is LGHNA, CDR2 YSLEER. This CDR3 comprises 17 residues. In nucleotides, the CDR3 is TGCGCCAGCAGCCCTGAACCCGCAGCCGCAACTAATGAAAAACTGTTTTTT. Encoded protein: CASSPEPAAATNEKLFF.

This clone was counted between two and nine times. The chain links TRBV6-2 or TRBV6-3 to TRBJ2-7; weak D call: TRBD1 (5 bases). V lost 2 bases and J 0 bases, leaving 11 bases between the germline ends. Germline loops: CDR1 MNHEY, CDR2 SVGEGT. The CDR3 runs to 15 residues. The CDR3 DNA is TGTGCCAGCAGTTACAAGGGGATTTACTCCTACGAGCAGTACTTC. Protein sequence: CASSYKGIYSYEQYF.

The chain couples TRBV5-5 to TRBJ2-1; 10 bases are a match to TRBD1. The J segment lost 9 bases and the V segment lost 4 bases, leaving 7 bases of the junction unmatched. The CDR3 loop spans 14 amino acids. Germline CDR1 is SGHKS and CDR2 is YYEKEE (reference sequence). Written as DNA, the CDR3 is TGTGCCAGCAGCCGGGACAGGGGAATTGTTGAGCAGTTCTTC. It specifies CASSRDRGIVEQFF.

This sequence joins TRBV19 and TRBJ2-5; 7 bases align to TRBD1. Germline V CDR1 and CDR2: LNHDA, SQIVND (reference sequence). The CDR3 contains 14 residues. With V trimmed by 5 bases and J by 5 bases, 8 bases remained unmatched. The CDR3 protein is CASSQDRYGETQYF. CDR3 in DNA: TGTGCCAGTAGTCAGGACAGGTACGGGGAGACCCAGTACTTC.

This chain links TRBV15 with TRBJ2-7; maybe TRBD2 (5 bases). V lost 0 bases and J lost 10, with 10 bases in between. The CDR3 is made up of 12 amino acids. Per germline, CDR1 LNHNV and CDR2 YYDKDF (reference sequence). CDR3 sequence: CATSRDFGIQYF. In nucleotides, the CDR3 is TGTGCCACCAGCAGAGATTTCGGGATTCAGTACTTC. The entire variable domain, with the rest obtained from reference TRBV15 and TRBJ2-7, is as follows: DAMVIQNPRYQVTQFGKPVTLSCSQTLNHNVMYWYQQKSSQAPKLLFHYYDKDFNNEADTPDNFQSRRPNTSFCFLDIRSPGLGDTAMYLCATSRDFGIQYFGPGTRLTVT.

The V call is TRBV4-3, the J call TRBJ2-3; a weak D match, TRBD2 (6 bases). There are 15 residues in the CDR3. The germline V and J ends were trimmed by 1 base and 5 bases, with 13 bases remaining between them. Germline values: CDR1 LGHNA, CDR2 YSLEER. The CDR3 loop reads CASSQGRGSGDTQYF. CDR3 DNA sequence: TGCGCCAGCAGCCAAGGGCGGGGTTCCGGAGATACGCAGTATTTT.

J is TRBJ1-4 and V is TRBV10-3, with 9 bases fitting TRBD1. From germline, CDR1 is ENHRY and CDR2 SYGVKD. The CDR3 length is 14 residues. V was pared by 4 bases and J by 8 bases, with 5 bases of the junction left unmatched. CDR3 DNA sequence: TGTGCCATCAGTGGACAGGGGGAAGGCGAAAAACTGTTTTTT. This encodes CAISGQGEGEKLFF.

This clone came up a few times. V gene TRBV5-5 combines with J gene TRBJ1-2, with D tentatively TRBD1 (6 bases). V was clipped by 7 bases and J by 0 bases, with 16 bases between them. This CDR3 comprises 15 residues. Germline CDR1 SGHKS, CDR2 YYEKEE (reference sequence). This CDR3 is CASLYRDNANYGYTF. CDR3 DNA sequence: TGTGCCAGCCTATATCGGGACAATGCTAACTATGGCTACACCTTC.

V usage is TRBV25-1 and J usage is TRBJ2-7; 9 bases are shared with TRBD1. The CDR3 totals 14 residues. The germline V gene has CDR1 MGHDK and CDR2 SYGVNS. Trimming took 2 bases from V and 6 from J; bases not matched to a gene: 5. The CDR3 loop reads CASSENGTGSEQYF. CDR3 sequence (DNA): TGTGCCAGCAGTGAAAATGGGACAGGGTCCGAGCAGTACTTC.

The chain uses TRBV6-5 and TRBJ2-5; no definite D call. The CDR3 loop spans 13 amino acids. Germline assignment: CDR1 MNHEY and CDR2 SVGAGI. V gave up 2 bases and J gave up 4 bases, with 8 bases separating them. CDR3 in DNA: TGTGCCAGCAGTTACCGGCAGGTAGAGACCCAGTACTTC. This gives the protein CASSYRQVETQYF.

The CDR3: CASSLQGSNQPQHF. The CDR3 coding sequence is TGTGCCAGTAGTCTTCAGGGAAGCAATCAGCCCCAGCATTTT. The chain recombines TRBV19 with TRBJ1-5, with a weak D call TRBD1 (5 bases). This CDR3 has 14 residues. CDR1 is LNHDA and CDR2 is SQIVND in the germline V gene (reference sequence). Trimming removed 5 bases at V and 1 base at J, with 9 bases between. Complete variable domain (other parts from reference TRBV19 and TRBJ1-5): DGGITQSPKYLFRKEGQNVTLSCEQNLNHDAMYWYRQDPGQGLRLIYYSQIVNDFQKGDIAEGYSVSREKKESFPLTVTSAQKNPTAFYLCASSLQGSNQPQHFGDGTRLSIL.